This is a list of T cell receptor beta chains from one sample in a study of cytomegalovirus exposure and HLA in healthy donors. Profiled with immunoSEQ multiplex PCR; TCRdb holds only in-frame clones, not every one. The data hold 150,000 to 200,000 clones, with approximately 86% observed a single time. Sequenced input: PBMCs. These receptors all stem from a boy aged 2-9 years in good health and CMV-seronegative. The CDR3 runs from the conserved cysteine through the conserved F or W. The D gene is left open where the match is weak. Clone size appears in some rows only: once, few, many, or a class for an expanded clone.

V gene: TRBV6-1
clone size: .
D gene: TRBD2
J gene: TRBJ2-7
CDR3 DNA: TGTGCCAGCAGTGTTGGGGAGGGAGCAATTTTCCCCTCCTACGAGCAGTACTTC
CDR3 protein: CASSVGEGAIFPSYEQYF

V gene: TRBV6-6
clone size: .
D gene: .
J gene: TRBJ1-6
CDR3 DNA: TGTGCCAGCAGTTACTCCCGGGTCAATTCACCCCTCCACTTT
CDR3 protein: CASSYSRVNSPLHF

V gene: TRBV7-9
clone size: .
D gene: .
J gene: TRBJ1-2
CDR3 DNA: TGTGCCAGCAGCTCTTCGTCTGGGGCAGAGCTTGGCTACACCTTC
CDR3 protein: CASSSSSGAELGYTF

V gene: TRBV9
clone size: .
D gene: .
J gene: TRBJ1-1
CDR3 DNA: TGTGCCAGCAGCGTAGACGGAGGGGTGGACACTGAAGCTTTCTTT
CDR3 protein: CASSVDGGVDTEAFF

V gene: TRBV7-9
clone size: .
D gene: .
J gene: TRBJ1-2
CDR3 DNA: TGTGCCAGCAGCTTAGCGGGGGGACGGGATGGCTACACCTTC
CDR3 protein: CASSLAGGRDGYTF

V gene: TRBV9
clone size: .
D gene: TRBD1
J gene: TRBJ1-2
CDR3 DNA: TGTGCCAGCAGCGTAGACCCGGGACAGGGGGGAGGCTACACCTTC
CDR3 protein: CASSVDPGQGGGYTF

V gene: TRBV29-1
clone size: .
D gene: .
J gene: TRBJ1-1
CDR3 DNA: TGCAGCGTTGGCAGGCTTTTGAACACTGAAGCTTTCTTT
CDR3 protein: CSVGRLLNTEAFF

V gene: TRBV2
clone size: .
D gene: TRBD1
J gene: TRBJ1-6
CDR3 DNA: TGTGCCAGCAGTGAGCGACAGGGATGGGATTCACCCCTCCACTTT
CDR3 protein: CASSERQGWDSPLHF

V gene: TRBV5-1
clone size: .
D gene: TRBD2
J gene: TRBJ2-7
CDR3 DNA: TGCGCCAGCAGCTTGGATCCTAGCGGAACCTACGAGCAGTACTTC
CDR3 protein: CASSLDPSGTYEQYF

V gene: TRBV15
clone size: .
D gene: .
J gene: TRBJ2-1
CDR3 DNA: TGTGCCACCAGTTCAGGGGGGTCAGGGAATGAGCAGTTCTTC
CDR3 protein: CATSSGGSGNEQFF

V gene: TRBV19
clone size: .
D gene: TRBD1
J gene: TRBJ2-7
CDR3 DNA: TGTGCCAGTAGTATATCCGGGACAGGGGTCGACGAGCAGTACTTC
CDR3 protein: CASSISGTGVDEQYF

V gene: TRBV7-2
clone size: once
D gene: TRBD2
J gene: TRBJ2-3
CDR3 DNA: TGTGCCAGCAGGTCAGCGGGGGCCCGCACAGATACGCAGTATTTT
CDR3 protein: CASRSAGARTDTQYF

V gene: TRBV29-1
clone size: .
D gene: TRBD1
J gene: TRBJ2-3
CDR3 DNA: TGCAGCACGACAGGGGTAGGGCCCACAGATACGCAGTATTTT
CDR3 protein: CSTTGVGPTDTQYF

V gene: TRBV12-5
clone size: .
D gene: .
J gene: TRBJ1-1
CDR3 DNA: TGTGCTAGTGGTTTGGTGTTAGACAGTGTTTATATGAACACTGAAGCTTTCTTT
CDR3 protein: CASGLVLDSVYMNTEAFF

V gene: TRBV14
clone size: .
D gene: TRBD2
J gene: TRBJ2-1
CDR3 DNA: TGTGCCAGCAGCCCACTAGCGGGAGGGCCTCTAGGAATGTTCTTC
CDR3 protein: CASSPLAGGPLGMFF

V gene: TRBV6-5
clone size: .
D gene: TRBD1
J gene: TRBJ1-4
CDR3 DNA: TGTGCCAGCAGTTACTCGAGTCCTCTACAAGGGGACAGACTGTTTTTT
CDR3 protein: CASSYSSPLQGDRLFF

V gene: TRBV5-6
clone size: .
D gene: TRBD2
J gene: TRBJ2-1
CDR3 DNA: TGTGCCAGCAGCTTCGCGACGGCGGGGGGGATTGAGCAGTTCTTC
CDR3 protein: CASSFATAGGIEQFF

V gene: TRBV29-1
clone size: .
D gene: TRBD1
J gene: TRBJ2-7
CDR3 DNA: TGCAGCGTTGAGGGGACAGGGTACTACGAGCAGTACTTC
CDR3 protein: CSVEGTGYYEQYF

V gene: TRBV28
clone size: .
D gene: .
J gene: TRBJ2-3
CDR3 DNA: TGTGCCAGCAGCAACACACAGGGCGGCACAGATACGCAGTATTTT
CDR3 protein: CASSNTQGGTDTQYF

V gene: TRBV25-1
clone size: .
D gene: .
J gene: TRBJ2-5
CDR3 DNA: TGTGCCAGCAGTGAATATGGTACTCAAGAGACCCAGTACTTC
CDR3 protein: CASSEYGTQETQYF